The rows below give T cell receptor beta chains drawn from one sample of a study of blood T cells in healthy people across ages. TCRdb processed the 5' RACE reads anew with MiXCR; each CDR3 protein has one entry. The profile shows roughly 700,000 distinct CDR3 sequences, approximately 31% of them singletons. Sequencing input: blood. The source of these receptors is a woman at least 80 years old in good health. CDR3s include the opening cysteine and the closing phenylalanine or tryptophan. The D gene is left open where the match is weak. Clone size appears in some rows only: once, few, many, or a class for an expanded clone.

>TRBV6-5|TRBD2|TRBJ2-2|NA|15
CASSYKAGVTGELFF
TGTGCCAGCAGTTACAAGGCGGGGGTCACCGGGGAGCTGTTTTTT
>TRBV5-1|NA|TRBJ2-6|few|14
CASSWQTGANVLTF
TGCGCCAGCAGCTGGCAGACTGGGGCCAACGTCCTGACTTTC
>TRBV4-2|NA|TRBJ2-3|many|14
CASSQAGAADTQYF
TGTGCCAGCAGCCAAGCGGGGGCCGCAGATACGCAGTATTTT
>TRBV30|NA|TRBJ1-3|few|12
CAWKVYGNTIYF
TGTGCCTGGAAGGTTTATGGAAACACCATATATTTT
>TRBV11-2|NA|TRBJ2-1|many|12
CASSLLTSYPFF
TGTGCCAGCAGCTTATTAACTAGTTATCCGTTCTTC
>TRBV7-2|TRBD2|TRBJ2-1|NA|15
CASSLEAGGSYGQFF
TGTGCCAGCAGCTTAGAGGCGGGGGGGTCGTATGGGCAGTTCTTC
>TRBV20-1|TRBD1|TRBJ2-5|many|14
CSAEIGTGEETQYF
TGCAGTGCTGAAATTGGGACAGGGGAAGAGACCCAGTACTTC
>TRBV5-1|NA|TRBJ2-1|many|14
CASSPGTKYNEQFF
TGCGCCAGCAGCCCGGGGACAAAGTACAATGAGCAGTTCTTC
>TRBV20-1|NA|TRBJ1-4|NA|12
CSASWEGEKLFF
TGCAGTGCTAGTTGGGAGGGCGAAAAACTGTTTTTT
>TRBV7-2|NA|TRBJ1-2|few|13
CASSLEGGLGYTF
TGTGCCAGCAGCTTAGAGGGGGGGCTAGGCTACACCTTC
>TRBV7-7|NA|TRBJ2-7|NA|15
CASSLAFGATYEQYF
TGTGCCAGCAGCTTAGCCTTTGGGGCCACCTACGAGCAGTACTTC
>TRBV12-3/TRBV12-4|TRBD1|TRBJ1-2|NA|15
CASSLTSTGTYGYTF
TGTGCCAGCAGTCTAACCTCGACAGGGACGTATGGCTACACCTTC
>TRBV20-1|TRBD2|TRBJ2-1|many|14
CSASPGGPIDEQFF
TGCAGTGCTAGCCCGGGGGGGCCTATAGATGAGCAGTTCTTC
>TRBV27|TRBD1|TRBJ2-3|many|17
CASSLRQGQLFLDTQYF
TGTGCCAGCAGTTTAAGACAGGGCCAACTGTTTCTTGATACGCAGTATTTT
>TRBV5-1|NA|TRBJ2-5|NA|12
CASSLGGVSAAF
TGCGCCAGCAGCTTAGGCGGAGTCAGTGCGGCCTTC
>TRBV5-1|TRBD1|TRBJ1-1|many|15
CASRQQGASNTEAFF
TGCGCCAGCCGGCAACAGGGGGCCTCGAACACTGAAGCTTTCTTT
>TRBV7-2|NA|TRBJ2-3|few|16
CASRHIGGPGAGTQYF
TGTGCCAGCAGACACATAGGGGGGCCCGGGGCAGGTACGCAGTATTTT
>TRBV20-1|TRBD1|TRBJ1-6|many|14
CSAQTGQYNSPLHF
TGCAGTGCACAGACGGGACAGTATAATTCACCCCTCCACTTT
>TRBV9|NA|TRBJ2-2|few|15
CASQQRGFNTGELFF
TGTGCCAGTCAACAGAGGGGGTTTAACACCGGGGAGCTGTTTTTT
>TRBV4-3|NA|TRBJ2-1|many|15
CASSQGTIQVDEQFF
TGCGCCAGCAGCCAAGGTACTATCCAGGTGGATGAGCAGTTCTTC
>TRBV7-9|NA|TRBJ2-3|NA|14
CASSPIQIPDTQYF
TGTGCCAGCAGCCCAATTCAGATCCCAGATACGCAGTATTTT
>TRBV7-9|NA|TRBJ1-1|few|12
CASSLEVTEAFF
TGTGCCAGCAGCTTAGAGGTCACTGAAGCTTTCTTT
>TRBV15|NA|TRBJ2-1|many|15
CATSRSRSSYNEQFF
TGTGCCACCAGCAGGTCCCGGAGCTCCTACAATGAGCAGTTCTTC
>TRBV3-1|NA|TRBJ1-2|many|12
CASSQRKGGYTF
TGTGCCAGCAGCCAAAGAAAAGGTGGCTACACCTTC